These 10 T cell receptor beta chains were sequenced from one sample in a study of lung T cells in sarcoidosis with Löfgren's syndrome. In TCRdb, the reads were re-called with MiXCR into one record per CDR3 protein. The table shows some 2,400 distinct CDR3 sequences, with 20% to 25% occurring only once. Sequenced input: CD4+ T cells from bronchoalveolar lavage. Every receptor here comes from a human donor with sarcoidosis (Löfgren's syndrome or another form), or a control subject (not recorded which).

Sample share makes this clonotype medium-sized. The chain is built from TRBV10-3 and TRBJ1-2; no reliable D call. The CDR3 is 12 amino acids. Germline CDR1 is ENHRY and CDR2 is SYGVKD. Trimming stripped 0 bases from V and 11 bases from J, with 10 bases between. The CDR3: CAISESPGSYTF. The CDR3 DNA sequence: TGTGCCATCAGTGAGTCACCTGGTTCATACACCTTC.

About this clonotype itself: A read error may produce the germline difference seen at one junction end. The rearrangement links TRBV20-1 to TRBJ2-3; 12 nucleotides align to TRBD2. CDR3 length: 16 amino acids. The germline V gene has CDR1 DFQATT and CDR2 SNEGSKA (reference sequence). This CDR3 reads CSAVGWTSGTSDTRYF. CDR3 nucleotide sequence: TGCAGTGCTGTCGGATGGACTAGCGGGACCTCGGATACGCGGTATTTT.

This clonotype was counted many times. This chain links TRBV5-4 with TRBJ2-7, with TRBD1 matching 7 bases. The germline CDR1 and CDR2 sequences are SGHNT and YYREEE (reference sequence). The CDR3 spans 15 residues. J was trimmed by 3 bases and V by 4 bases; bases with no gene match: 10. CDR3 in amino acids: CASSVGTESLYEQYF. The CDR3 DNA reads TGTGCCAGCAGCGTCGGGACAGAGAGCCTCTACGAGCAGTACTTC.

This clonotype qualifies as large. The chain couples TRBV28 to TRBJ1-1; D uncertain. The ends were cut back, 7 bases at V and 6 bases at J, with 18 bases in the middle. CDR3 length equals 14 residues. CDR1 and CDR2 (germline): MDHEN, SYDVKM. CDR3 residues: CASTRSRDFAEAFF. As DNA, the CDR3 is TGTGCCAGCACGAGGAGTCGGGATTTCGCTGAAGCTTTCTTT. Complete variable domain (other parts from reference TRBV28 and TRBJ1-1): DVKVTQSSRYLVKRTGEKVFLECVQDMDHENMFWYRQDPGLGLRLIYFSYDVKMKEKGDIPEGYSVSREKKERFSLILESASTNQTSMYLCASTRSRDFAEAFFGQGTRLTVV.

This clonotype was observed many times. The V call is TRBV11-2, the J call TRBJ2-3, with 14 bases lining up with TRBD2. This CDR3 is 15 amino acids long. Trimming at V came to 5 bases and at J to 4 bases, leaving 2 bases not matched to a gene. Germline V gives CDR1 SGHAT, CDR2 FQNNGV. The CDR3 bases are TGTGCCAGCAGCCCGGGACTAGCGGGAGCAGATACGCAGTATTTT. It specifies CASSPGLAGADTQYF.

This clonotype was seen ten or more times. This CDR3 reads CSARRQGYGYTF. CDR3 sequence (DNA): TGCAGTGCTAGGCGACAGGGATATGGCTACACCTTC. V gene TRBV20-1 combines with J gene TRBJ1-2, with 7 bases aligning to TRBD1. Germline CDR1 reads DFQATT; CDR2 reads SNEGSKA (reference sequence). The CDR3 runs to 12 residues. With 3 bases clipped from V and 5 bases from J, the junction kept 3 bases outside the gene matches.

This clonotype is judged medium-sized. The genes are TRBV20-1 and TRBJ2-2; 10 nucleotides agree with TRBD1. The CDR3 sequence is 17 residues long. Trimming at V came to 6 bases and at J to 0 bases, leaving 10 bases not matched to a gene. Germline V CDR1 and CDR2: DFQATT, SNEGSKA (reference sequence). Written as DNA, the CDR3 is TGCAGTGCGTACGGGACAGGGGTTGAGGCGAACACCGGGGAGCTGTTTTTT. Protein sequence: CSAYGTGVEANTGELFF.

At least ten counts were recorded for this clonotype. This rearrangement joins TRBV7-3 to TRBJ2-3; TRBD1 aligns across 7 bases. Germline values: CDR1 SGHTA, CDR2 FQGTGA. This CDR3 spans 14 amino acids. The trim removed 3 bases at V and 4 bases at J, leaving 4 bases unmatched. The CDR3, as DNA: TGTGCCAGCAGCTTCCGGACAGGCTCAGATACGCAGTATTTT. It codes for CASSFRTGSDTQYF.

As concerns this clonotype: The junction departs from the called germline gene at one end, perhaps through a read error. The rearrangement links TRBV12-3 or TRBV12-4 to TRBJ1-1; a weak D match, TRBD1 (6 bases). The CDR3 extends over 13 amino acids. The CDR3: CAGRRTENTEAFF. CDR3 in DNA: TGTGCCGGCAGACGGACAGAAAACACCGAAGCTTTCTTT.

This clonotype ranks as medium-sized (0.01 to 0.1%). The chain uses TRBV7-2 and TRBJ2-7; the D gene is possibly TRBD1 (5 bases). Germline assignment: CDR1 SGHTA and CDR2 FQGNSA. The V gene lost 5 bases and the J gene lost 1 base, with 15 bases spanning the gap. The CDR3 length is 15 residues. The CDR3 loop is CASSNPDRASYEQYF. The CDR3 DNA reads TGTGCCAGCAGCAACCCTGACAGAGCATCCTACGAGCAGTACTTC.